Presented here are 25 T cell receptor beta chains from one specimen sequenced in a study of T cell responses to AZD1222 COVID-19 vaccine (dated by TCRdb to about 2021). Library preparation used the immunoSEQ multiplex PCR assay. In its TCRdb copy, this immuneACCESS table keeps in-frame sequences only and misses some clones. Where compared with another copy, unresolved V genes explain less than half of these, and the others have no known cause. The sample contains about 160,000 clones, about 91% of them found a single time. Clones ranked in the top ten supply around 4.6% of the sample. Taken with the paper, the label for time point translates to: baseline before first vaccination. The label giving this sample's treatment or condition can be read as: meningococcal conjugate vaccine given as trial control. The material sequenced was peripheral blood, taken on day 0 of MenACWY control vaccination. These receptors were collected from an adult in good health.

V gene TRBV5-1 combines with J gene TRBJ2-5, with 7 bases fitting TRBD2. Germline CDR1 reads SGHRS; CDR2 reads YFSETQ. The CDR3 loop spans 14 amino acids. V lost 4 bases to trimming and J lost 7 bases; unmatched junction nucleotides: 10. The CDR3 DNA reads as TGCGCCAGCAGCCCCGGGACTACGTTGGGGACCCAGTACTTC. The encoded protein is CASSPGTTLGTQYF.

This chain links TRBV19 with TRBJ1-5; D is uncertain. This CDR3 has 13 residues. Germline V gene sequence: CDR1 LNHDA, CDR2 SQIVND (reference sequence). V dropped 7 bases and J dropped 0 bases, with 7 bases sitting between them. As DNA, the CDR3 is TGTGCCAGTACCCGGGATAGCAATCAGCCCCAGCATTTT. Residues: CASTRDSNQPQHF.

This chain connects TRBV7-2 to TRBJ1-5, with 9 bases that match TRBD1. V trimming: 5 bases; J trimming: 4 bases; junction bases outside the gene matches: 15. From germline, CDR1 is SGHTA and CDR2 FQGNSA. The CDR3 contains 18 residues. The CDR3 here is CASSPAPYRGRGNQPQHF. The CDR3 nucleotides read TGTGCCAGCAGCCCGGCCCCCTACAGGGGGCGAGGGAATCAGCCCCAGCATTTT.

The rearrangement uses TRBV28 and TRBJ2-7; D tentatively reads TRBD1 or TRBD2 (6 bases each). CDR3 length: 15 residues. V gave up 5 bases and J gave up 8 bases, with 22 bases separating them. The germline V gene has CDR1 MDHEN and CDR2 SYDVKM. In DNA, the CDR3 is TGTGCCAGCAGTGATCCGATAGGGGGGCACCGAAAGCAGTACTTC. Its protein is CASSDPIGGHRKQYF. Combining the CDR3 with reference TRBV28 and TRBJ2-7 gives the whole variable domain DVKVTQSSRYLVKRTGEKVFLECVQDMDHENMFWYRQDPGLGLRLIYFSYDVKMKEKGDIPEGYSVSREKKERFSLILESASTNQTSMYLCASSDPIGGHRKQYFGPGTRLTVT.

This clone was found once. Other DNA variants within this sample encode the same CDR3. DNA of the CDR3: TGTGCCAGCAGCTTAGGGGGCGCAGGCTATGGCTACACCTTC. This encodes CASSLGGAGYGYTF. The genes are TRBV7-8 and TRBJ1-2; D is perhaps TRBD1 (5 bases). The V gene's germline CDR1 is SGHVS and CDR2 FQNEAQ. The CDR3 contains 14 residues. The germline V and J ends were trimmed by 1 base and 4 bases, with 10 bases remaining between them.

This clone has just one count. This chain's CDR3 is CASSPQIGGGTGELFF. The CDR3 DNA reads TGTGCCAGCTCACCACAAATAGGCGGTGGCACCGGGGAGCTGTTTTTT. The V and J genes are TRBV18 and TRBJ2-2, with no clear D. Germline CDR1 and CDR2: KGHSH and LQKENI. V gave up 1 base and J gave up 4 bases, with 13 bases separating them. The CDR3 sequence is 16 residues long.

This clone was detected a few times. J is TRBJ2-7 and V is TRBV29-1; 8 positions agree with TRBD1. CDR3 length: 14 residues. The V and J ends lost 1 base and 4 bases, in that order; junction bases with no gene match: 6. Germline V gene lookup returns CDR1 SQVTM and CDR2 ANQGSEA. DNA for the CDR3: TGCAGCGTTGAAGCGGCAGGGGGCGGATACGAGCAGTACTTC. It translates to CSVEAAGGGYEQYF.

This clone was counted once. V and J are TRBV10-3 and TRBJ1-6; no clear D gene. Trimming took off 10 bases at V and 0 bases at J, with 16 bases between the two ends. The length of the CDR3 is 16 residues. The germline V gene has CDR1 ENHRY and CDR2 SYGVKD. The CDR3 DNA is TGTGCCACCACTACGGATCCTGGCTCCTATAATTCACCCCTCCACTTT. Translating gives CATTTDPGSYNSPLHF.

This sequence joins TRBV11-3 and TRBJ2-7; D remains ambiguous. CDR1 is SGHNT, CDR2 YENEEA, per germline. V was shortened by 1 base and J by 2 bases, with 9 bases between the two germline ends. The CDR3 is 14 amino acids. The CDR3 DNA is TGTGCCAGCAGCTTAGGCGCAGCACCCTACGAGCAGTACTTC. Protein sequence: CASSLGAAPYEQYF.

V usage is TRBV7-8 and J usage is TRBJ1-6; D is possibly TRBD1 (5 bases). Germline values: CDR1 SGHVS, CDR2 FQNEAQ. CDR3 length equals 14 residues. The V end was cut by 5 bases, the J end by 5 bases, with 10 bases between. For the CDR3, the DNA is TGTGCCAGCAGCCTGGGACGGGATAATTCACCCCTCCACTTT. This sequence encodes CASSLGRDNSPLHF.

The chain combines TRBV29-1 with TRBJ2-3; D not resolved. CDR3 length: 12 residues. Trimming took 0 bases from V and 5 from J, leaving 6 bases between them. Germline assignment: CDR1 SQVTM and CDR2 ANQGSEA. CDR3 loop: CSVEDWGDTQYF. DNA for the CDR3: TGCAGCGTTGAAGATTGGGGAGATACGCAGTATTTT.

This clone was seen only once. The chain has TRBV5-5 and TRBJ1-2; possible D gene TRBD1, 6 bases. The V gene lost 1 base and the J gene lost 3 bases, with 16 bases spanning the gap. Germline CDR1 and CDR2: SGHKS and YYEKEE (reference sequence). The CDR3 is made up of 16 amino acids. This CDR3 reads CASSLTIGGQDYGYTF. CDR3 in DNA: TGTGCCAGCAGCTTGACCATCGGGGGGCAAGACTATGGCTACACCTTC.

The V and J genes are TRBV29-1 and TRBJ2-1, with 9 bases that match TRBD1. The CDR3 consists of 17 residues. Germline values: CDR1 SQVTM, CDR2 ANQGSEA. The ends lost 4 bases at V and 2 bases at J; junction bases unmatched: 12. CDR3 coding DNA: TGCAGCGTTGTCTTCAGGGCGGGGACAGGGACCTACAATGAGCAGTTCTTC. Amino acids: CSVVFRAGTGTYNEQFF.

The rearrangement joins TRBV11-3 to TRBJ2-7; D gene unclear. Germline V gene sequence: CDR1 SGHNT, CDR2 YENEEA. Deletions cut 4 bases from V and 3 bases from J, with 10 bases between. This CDR3 has 13 residues. The CDR3 sequence: CASSSRTFYEQYF. Written as DNA, the CDR3 is TGTGCCAGCAGCTCCCGGACCTTCTACGAGCAGTACTTC.

The rearrangement links TRBV19 to TRBJ1-4, with D tentatively TRBD1 (5 bases). This CDR3 comprises 15 residues. In germline, CDR1 is LNHDA, CDR2 SQIVND (reference sequence). V lost 5 bases and J 7 bases, leaving 17 bases between the germline ends. The CDR3 DNA reads TGTGCCAGTAGTCTCCCAGGACACATCGGTGAAAAACTGTTTTTT. Protein sequence: CASSLPGHIGEKLFF.

V gene TRBV30 combines with J gene TRBJ1-4; D uncertain. The CDR3 length is 14 residues. Germline CDR1 is GTSNPN and CDR2 is SVGIG (reference sequence). Trimming cost V 0 bases and J 3 bases, with 8 bases left between them. The CDR3 sequence is CAWSVERANEKLFF. The CDR3 coding sequence is TGTGCCTGGAGTGTCGAGCGCGCTAATGAAAAACTGTTTTTT.

This chain links TRBV7-9 with TRBJ1-5; no reliable D call. V was clipped by 5 bases and J by 0 bases, with 8 bases between them. Germline V lookup: CDR1 SEHNR, CDR2 FQNEAQ (reference sequence). CDR3 size: 14 residues. CDR3 sequence reads: CASSPGNSNQPQHF. The CDR3 DNA follows: TGTGCCAGCAGCCCGGGTAATAGCAATCAGCCCCAGCATTTT.

The CDR3: CASMTSGISYEQYF. Here the CDR3 DNA reads TGTGCCAGCATGACTAGCGGGATCTCCTACGAGCAGTACTTC. This chain connects TRBV2 to TRBJ2-7; 11 bases fit TRBD2. Germline V CDR1 and CDR2: SNHLY, FYNNEI. Germline trimming cut 7 bases from V and 0 bases from J; bases unmatched to any gene: 2. The CDR3 loop spans 14 amino acids.

The rearrangement links TRBV6-1 to TRBJ1-3, with 9 bases aligning to TRBD1. With V trimmed by 4 bases and J by 2 bases, 15 bases remained unmatched. This CDR3 comprises 19 residues. The germline V gene encodes CDR1 MNHNS and CDR2 SASEGT. The CDR3 bases are TGTGCCAGCAGTGCAACAGGGGGCAAACCTTCTCTCCCTGGAAACACCATATATTTT. It codes for CASSATGGKPSLPGNTIYF.

The genes are TRBV5-1 and TRBJ2-7; D is uncertain. CDR3 length equals 14 residues. V dropped 4 bases and J dropped 3 bases, with 14 bases sitting between them. Per germline, CDR1 SGHRS and CDR2 YFSETQ. The CDR3 here is CASSPTATNYEQYF. DNA of the CDR3: TGCGCCAGCAGCCCAACCGCGACAAACTACGAGCAGTACTTC.

The rearrangement uses TRBV5-1 and TRBJ2-6, with 7 bases fitting TRBD1. The V gene's germline CDR1 is SGHRS and CDR2 YFSETQ. The V gene end was trimmed by 2 bases and the J gene end by 0 bases; junction bases not matched to a gene: 5. This CDR3 contains 17 residues. The CDR3 bases are TGCGCCAGCAGCTTCCGGACAGGCCGCTCTGGGGCCAACGTCCTGACTTTC. Protein product: CASSFRTGRSGANVLTF.

V gene TRBV7-3 combines with J gene TRBJ2-1; 14 bases fit TRBD2. Trimming at V came to 2 bases and at J to 5 bases, leaving 5 bases not matched to a gene. This CDR3 is 17 amino acids long. CDR1 is SGHTA, CDR2 FQGTGA, per germline. The DNA for the CDR3 is TGTGCCAGCAGCTTAGCCCAGGGACTAGCGGGAGACAATGAGCAGTTCTTC. This sequence encodes CASSLAQGLAGDNEQFF.

The chain has TRBV29-1 and TRBJ1-4; maybe TRBD1 (5 bases). Trimming removed 6 bases from V and 7 bases from J, with 15 bases in between. CDR1 is SQVTM and CDR2 is ANQGSEA in the germline V gene. CDR3 length: 13 residues. CDR3 bases: TGCAGCGTCCAGACCGGGACGGGTGAAAAACTGTTTTTT. The encoded protein is CSVQTGTGEKLFF.

This chain connects TRBV18 to TRBJ2-5; 7 bases fit TRBD2. Germline loops: CDR1 KGHSH, CDR2 LQKENI. Trimming removed 0 bases from V and 3 bases from J; junction bases left unmatched: 1. The CDR3 covers 14 residues. The CDR3: CASSPPAGEETQYF. CDR3 bases: TGTGCCAGCTCACCACCGGCGGGAGAAGAGACCCAGTACTTC.

The chain combines TRBV11-3 with TRBJ2-3, with D unresolved. CDR3 length equals 14 residues. The germline V and J ends were trimmed by 1 base and 6 bases, with 11 bases remaining between them. From germline, CDR1 is SGHNT and CDR2 YENEEA. CDR3 DNA sequence: TGTGCCAGCAGCTTAGTGCTTAGCAGCGATACGCAGTATTTT. This gives the protein CASSLVLSSDTQYF.